What follows describes a single T cell receptor (beta chain). The ends lost 5 bases at V and 4 bases at J; junction bases unmatched: 17. The CDR3 sequence is 18 residues long. CDR1 and CDR2 (germline): KGHSH, LQKENI. These data originate in a study of blood T cell repertoires in COVID-19. Profiled with immunoSEQ multiplex PCR; TCRdb holds only in-frame clones, not every one. The sample consists of roughly 190,000 clones, 76% of them appearing once. The sequence was obtained from a woman aged 45 to 65 with acute COVID-19. The chain joins TRBV18 to TRBJ1-3, with 7 bases that match TRBD1. Sequenced: PBMCs or T cells enriched from blood (not recorded which). CDR3 coding DNA: TGTGCCAGCTCAATCCCTTCCGGGGGACAGCGGCGGGGAAACACCATATATTTT. Protein: CASSIPSGGQRRGNTIYF. The full variable domain, completed using reference TRBV18 and TRBJ1-3, is NAGVMQNPRHLVRRRGQEARLRCSPMKGHSHVYWYRQLPEEGLKFMVYLQKENIIDESGMPKERFSAEFPKEGPSILRIQQVVRGDSAAYFCASSIPSGGQRRGNTIYFGEGSWLTVV.